One and the same sample provided the 13 T cell receptor beta chains below, sequenced in a study of blood T cell repertoires in COVID-19. Some clones are missing from TCRdb's copy, which holds only in-frame ones; the method was immunoSEQ multiplex PCR. Found here are approximately 100,000 clones, around four fifths of them singletons; the top ten hold about 4.8%. Sequenced sample: peripheral blood. The receptors shown here come from a man aged 55 to 69 with acute or convalescent COVID-19.

The V call is TRBV21-1, the J call TRBJ2-1; TRBD2, the table's D call, was not compared with the DNA. TRBV21-1 is assigned pseudogene status. This CDR3 has 16 residues. Here the CDR3 DNA reads TGTGCCAGCAGTCGACACAAGCGGGAACGGGGCAATGAGCAGTTCTTC. Encoded protein: CASSRHKRERGNEQFF.

This clone came up once. This rearrangement joins TRBV18 to TRBJ2-2; possibly TRBD1 for D (6 bases). Trimming stripped 3 bases from V and 1 base from J, with 6 bases between. Germline values: CDR1 KGHSH, CDR2 LQKENI. The CDR3 sequence is 14 residues long. CDR3 sequence (DNA): TGTGCCAGCTCACCGGACAGGAACACCGGGGAGCTGTTTTTT. Amino acids: CASSPDRNTGELFF.

The chain employs TRBV28 and TRBJ1-1, with 10 bases fitting TRBD1. CDR1 is MDHEN and CDR2 is SYDVKM in the germline V gene. Trimming took 5 bases from V and 4 from J; bases not matched to a gene: 13. This CDR3 comprises 17 residues. In DNA form, the CDR3 reads TGTGCCAGCAGTCTGACAGGGGGCGTTGGGGAGGCCACTGAAGCTTTCTTT. As protein: CASSLTGGVGEATEAFF. The full variable domain, its missing parts supplied by reference TRBV28 and TRBJ1-1, is DVKVTQSSRYLVKRTGEKVFLECVQDMDHENMFWYRQDPGLGLRLIYFSYDVKMKEKGDIPEGYSVSREKKERFSLILESASTNQTSMYLCASSLTGGVGEATEAFFGQGTRLTVV.

The gene calls are TRBV30 and TRBJ2-1; unclear D gene. Germline-derived CDR1 and CDR2 are GTSNPN and SVGIG (reference sequence). The CDR3 has 13 amino acids. Trimming took 5 bases from V and 2 from J, leaving 10 bases between them. CDR3 in DNA: TGTGCCTGGCGTCAAGCCGCCTACAATGAGCAGTTCTTC. Amino acid sequence: CAWRQAAYNEQFF.

The chain uses TRBV23-1 and TRBJ2-3, with 13 bases lining up with TRBD2. TRBV23-1 is an ORF for which the function is uncertain. Trimming at V came to 7 bases and at J to 1 base, leaving 11 bases not matched to a gene. The CDR3 is 18 residues long. The CDR3 bases are TGCGCCAGCAACCGGTGGACTAGCGGGAGAATGGGCACAGATACGCAGTATTTT. Translated: CASNRWTSGRMGTDTQYF.

The genes are TRBV7-8 and TRBJ2-1; 9 bases line up with TRBD1. V was pared by 4 bases and J by 6 bases, with 7 bases of the junction left unmatched. The CDR3 runs 15 residues. The germline V gene has CDR1 SGHVS and CDR2 FQNEAQ. The CDR3 DNA reads TGTGCCAGCAGCTCTGACAGGGGGATGCCCAATGAGCAGTTCTTC. It yields the protein CASSSDRGMPNEQFF. Based on the CDR3 plus reference TRBV7-8 and TRBJ2-1, the full variable domain is GAGVSQSPRYKVAKRGQDVALRCDPISGHVSLFWYQQALGQGPEFLTYFQNEAQLDKSGLPSDRFFAERPEGSVSTLKIQRTQQEDSAVYLCASSSDRGMPNEQFFGPGTRLTVL.

CDR3: CASSFSATNEKLFF. DNA for the CDR3: TGCGCCAGCAGCTTCAGTGCAACTAATGAAAAACTGTTTTTT. The rearrangement uses TRBV5-1 and TRBJ1-4, with unresolved D. Between the trimmed V and J ends, which lost 2 bases and 0 bases, there was a span of 5 bases. This CDR3 spans 14 amino acids. In germline, CDR1 is SGHRS, CDR2 YFSETQ. The complete variable domain, with remaining parts taken from reference TRBV5-1 and TRBJ1-4, reads KAGVTQTPRYLIKTRGQQVTLSCSPISGHRSVSWYQQTPGQGLQFLFEYFSETQRNKGNFPGRFSGRQFSNSRSEMNVSTLELGDSALYLCASSFSATNEKLFFGSGTQLSVL.

The chain recombines TRBV19 with TRBJ1-2; 9 bases map to TRBD1. Per the germline V gene, CDR1 is LNHDA and CDR2 is SQIVND (reference sequence). The CDR3 spans 13 residues. J gave up 8 bases and V 5 bases, and 6 bases lay outside the gene matches. CDR3 DNA: TGTGCCAGTAGTCTAAGGACAGGGGACGGCTACACCTTC. This translates into CASSLRTGDGYTF.

V gene TRBV19 combines with J gene TRBJ2-2; unclear D gene. The CDR3 has 12 residues. V was clipped by 6 bases and J by 4 bases, with 6 bases between them. The germline CDR1 and CDR2 sequences are LNHDA and SQIVND (reference sequence). CDR3 amino acids: CASRRSTGELFF. CDR3 nucleotide sequence: TGTGCCAGTAGAAGGAGCACCGGGGAGCTGTTTTTT.

The chain uses TRBV10-2 and TRBJ1-1; D call uncertain. Trimming removed 4 bases at V and 3 bases at J, with 18 bases between. From germline, CDR1 is WSHSY and CDR2 SAAADI. This CDR3 is 16 amino acids long. CDR3 protein: CASSGRLAGRDTEAFF. CDR3 in DNA: TGCGCCAGCAGTGGACGGCTGGCGGGGAGGGACACTGAAGCTTTCTTT.

The chain has TRBV6-5 and TRBJ1-2; D might be TRBD1 (6 bases). There are 13 residues in the CDR3. Germline values: CDR1 MNHEY, CDR2 SVGAGI. V shed 4 bases and J shed 4 bases, with 10 bases lying between them. The CDR3 sequence: CASSFRGPYGYTF. For the CDR3, the DNA is TGTGCCAGCAGTTTCAGGGGTCCCTATGGCTACACCTTC.

The CDR3 DNA follows: TGTGCCAGTCAACTCTCTGAGGTCCCAATTTCACCCCTCCACTTT. Translation gives CASQLSEVPISPLHF. The chain links TRBV7-9 to TRBJ1-6; D gene uncertain. The CDR3 length is 15 residues. The germline V gene encodes CDR1 SEHNR and CDR2 FQNEAQ (reference sequence). Trimming removed 9 bases at V and 9 bases at J, with 21 bases between.

This clone was recorded a few times. This rearrangement joins TRBV3-1 (or the pseudogene TRBV3-2) to TRBJ1-6; 9 positions match TRBD1. Germline CDR1 LGHDT, CDR2 YNNKEL (reference sequence). J gave up 5 bases and V 7 bases, and 3 bases lay outside the gene matches. The CDR3 is made up of 14 amino acids. CDR3 in amino acids: CASTRQGDNSPLHF. For the CDR3, the DNA is TGTGCCAGCACCCGACAGGGGGATAATTCACCCCTCCACTTT.